Detailed here is one T cell receptor (beta chain). This entry is derived from a study of blood T cell repertoires in COVID-19. As handled by the study authors: Amplification from reference gene primers served as the basis for estimated nucleated cell counts. Generated by immunoSEQ multiplex PCR, the TCRdb table keeps only in-frame clones and is missing some. V and J calls and clone size follow that table, whereas D and trimming were derived from the DNA. The data show 150,000 to 180,000 clones, 75% to 85% seen once. CDR3 length: 16 amino acids. Trimming took 4 bases from V and 2 from J, leaving 14 bases between them. Germline V gene sequence: CDR1 LGHDT, CDR2 YNNKEL (reference sequence).

The TCR originated in a man aged 60 to 75 with acute or convalescent COVID-19. The chain uses TRBV3-1 (or the pseudogene TRBV3-2) and TRBJ2-2; TRBD1 might be the D (6 bases). The sequenced material came from peripheral blood. The CDR3 coding sequence is TGTGCCAGCAGCCTGCGGCCGGGGACAAACACCGGGGAGCTGTTTTTT. It specifies CASSLRPGTNTGELFF.